The source of this T cell receptor beta chain is a study of cytomegalovirus exposure and HLA in healthy donors (TCRdb year 2017). Broadly, across the study: According to a later analysis, the 120 validation repertoires were produced on the same platform as the approximately 690 repertoires of the first cohort. The study aimed to test whether signatures of past pathogen exposure could be identified by cataloging public T cell receptors. Besides the first cohort of approximately 710 subjects, a separate validation cohort made up of about 120 different subjects was used. To predict cytomegalovirus infection status, the study combined high-throughput TCR immunosequencing, statistical association of individual TCRs with disease status, and machine learning. Overall results and qualifications from the work: A later analysis lacked HLA typing for the validation cohort, so it scored co-occurrence in that cohort across all 120 or so repertoires. Most TCR sequences were seen in very few donors, while some public TCRs were found in many individuals. In both the original and validation cohorts, the classifier was reported to diagnose cytomegalovirus status with high specificity and sensitivity. A total of fewer than 200 TCR beta chains were listed by the study as associated with cytomegalovirus. The authors suggested that the approach could potentially be extended to other disease states and immunological phenotypes. A few of the identified cytomegalovirus-associated TCR beta chains were confirmed in vitro to be specific for cytomegalovirus antigens. Subsequent analysis determined that TCRs grouped into clusters in the first cohort also showed a tendency toward co-occurrence across the 120 validation repertoires, and about 94% of cluster scores exceeded 0.

The library was prepared using the immunoSEQ multiplex PCR assay. Per the authors' processing: To diagnose cytomegalovirus status from the catalog of TCR beta chain sequences, a statistical classification framework was built. The source is immuneACCESS, and TCRdb retained only in-frame sequences with V and J called. Part of the clones is not carried over; for the studies checked, unresolved V genes explain less than half of this, and the remainder is unexplained. The V and J calls and clone size are taken from that table; D and trimming were inferred from the DNA. Recorded for this sample are 110,000 or so clones; more than 70% of them occurred a single time. In total, the top ten clones hold approximately 1.8% of the sample. For this clone: This clone's antigen is unknown. Base qualities are missing; no much larger clone stands one base away.

Separate from the approximately 670-subject first cohort, the validation cohort of some 130 subjects was the group to which the donors belonged. The germline V gene specifies WSHSY as CDR1 and SAAADI as CDR2. From the cysteine up to the phenylalanine, the CDR3 has a length of 11 residues. Only the CDR3 DNA stays, 33 bases, in frame from base 1. V is pared back by 7 bases and J by 5 bases, with 9 bases lying between the germline termini. The sequence links TRBV10-2 to TRBJ2-7; too little of a D gene remains to name it. Sequenced material: PBMCs. The clonotype originates from a man aged 18 to 29 in good health and CMV-seronegative. The nucleotides read TGCGCCAGCAAATCCGGAGACGAGCAGTACTTC. Its protein is CASKSGDEQYF.